The 10 T cell receptor beta chains given below trace back to one sample, sequenced in a study of CD8+CD57+ T cells in acquired aplastic anemia. According to the study, genomic DNA was the template for TCR beta VDJ and CDR3 profiling. TCRdb recomputed calls from the reads with MiXCR, one row per CDR3 protein. Among 150,000 to 200,000 distinct CDR3 sequences, 63% were seen once, and the ten largest hold under 60%. Material for sequencing was sorted CD4+, CD8+, or CD8+CD57+ T cells (not recorded which) from PBMCs. All receptors come from a human donor in good health.

This chain joins TRBV7-2 and TRBJ2-7, with D unresolved. The germline V gene encodes CDR1 SGHTA and CDR2 FQGNSA. The CDR3 covers 15 residues. V lost 3 bases, J lost 6 bases, and 18 bases lay in between. This CDR3 is CASSFSQTRGLEQYF. The CDR3 coding sequence is TGTGCCAGCAGCTTTAGCCAGACCCGCGGCCTCGAGCAGTACTTC.

The genes are TRBV20-1 and TRBJ2-7, with TRBD2 identical over 7 bases. Looked up from germline, CDR1 is DFQATT and CDR2 is SNEGSKA (reference sequence). This CDR3 is 14 amino acids long. Trimming cost V 5 bases and J 1 base; bases outside gene matches: 8. In DNA form, the CDR3 reads TGCAGTGCTCCCGGACTAGGCCCGTCCTACGAGCAGTACTTC. It is translated as CSAPGLGPSYEQYF.

This clonotype was counted ten times or more. The rearrangement uses TRBV5-1 and TRBJ2-1, with 8 bases that match TRBD2. The CDR3 has 16 amino acids. Germline values: CDR1 SGHRS, CDR2 YFSETQ. J was trimmed by 4 bases and V by 0 bases; bases with no gene match: 6. CDR3 sequence: CASSLAQAGAYNEQFF. CDR3 DNA: TGCGCCAGCAGCTTGGCCCAAGCGGGAGCATACAATGAGCAGTTCTTC.

This chain joins TRBV11-2 and TRBJ2-2, with D unresolved. The CDR3 has 12 residues. Germline V gene sequence: CDR1 SGHAT, CDR2 FQNNGV. Trimming shortened V by 3 bases and J by 6 bases, and 5 bases separated the two germline ends. The CDR3 protein is CASSFWSGELFF. In DNA form, the CDR3 reads TGTGCCAGCAGCTTCTGGTCCGGGGAGCTGTTTTTT.

The rearrangement uses TRBV7-9 and TRBJ2-1, with D perhaps matching TRBD1 or TRBD2 (5 bases each). Germline CDR1 and CDR2: SEHNR and FQNEAQ (reference sequence). There are 13 residues in the CDR3. V was clipped by 6 bases and J by 9 bases, with 15 bases between them. CDR3 in amino acids: CASSVRGTGEQFF. The DNA of the CDR3 is TGTGCCAGCAGTGTACGGGGAACAGGTGAGCAGTTCTTC. Based on the CDR3 plus reference TRBV7-9 and TRBJ2-1, the full variable domain is DTGVSQNPRHKITKRGQNVTFRCDPISEHNRLYWYRQTLGQGPEFLTYFQNEAQLEKSRLLSDRFSAERPKGSFSTLEIQRTEQGDSAMYLCASSVRGTGEQFFGPGTRLTVL.

This chain joins TRBV12-5 and TRBJ2-2; D is possibly TRBD1 or TRBD2 (6 bases each). The ends were cut back, 6 bases at V and 7 bases at J, with 18 bases in the middle. Per the germline V gene, CDR1 is LGHNT and CDR2 is FRNRAP. This CDR3 is built from 15 residues. The CDR3 spells CASGFWVQGGGELFF. The CDR3 region has the DNA TGTGCTAGTGGCTTTTGGGTACAGGGAGGCGGGGAGCTGTTTTTT.

V is TRBV25-1 and J is TRBJ2-1, with 10 bases lining up with TRBD1. Germline V gene data show CDR1 as MGHDK and CDR2 as SYGVNS. V lost 3 bases to trimming and J lost 7 bases; unmatched junction nucleotides: 9. The CDR3 has 16 amino acids. The CDR3: CASSELDGTGVNEQFF. CDR3 bases: TGTGCCAGCAGTGAGCTAGACGGGACAGGGGTGAATGAGCAGTTCTTC.

The chain combines TRBV15 with TRBJ2-6, with D possibly being TRBD1 (6 bases). The CDR3 length is 17 residues. V was clipped by 0 bases and J by 4 bases, with 13 bases between them. Germline CDR1 and CDR2: LNHNV and YYDKDF (reference sequence). CDR3 protein: CATSRDRLGAGANVLTF. The CDR3 nucleotides read TGTGCCACCAGCAGAGATAGATTGGGGGCAGGGGCCAACGTCCTGACTTTC.

This clonotype was observed a few times. The chain uses TRBV3-1 and TRBJ2-3; 8 bases line up with TRBD1. With V trimmed by 4 bases and J by 2 bases, 8 bases remained unmatched. The CDR3 contains 16 residues. Germline-derived CDR1 and CDR2 are LGHDT and YNNKEL (reference sequence). DNA of the CDR3: TGTGCCAGCAGCCTCTTAGGACAGGGAAACACAGATACGCAGTATTTT. Translating it yields CASSLLGQGNTDTQYF.

Written as DNA, the CDR3 is TGTGCCAGCAGCTCATCGGTGGGTGAGCAGTTCTTC. It yields the protein CASSSSVGEQFF. The V and J genes are TRBV7-2 and TRBJ2-5, with unresolved D. The tail of the sequence fits TRBJ2-1 better, so the J call may be wrong. This CDR3 has 12 amino acids. Looked up from germline, CDR1 is SGHTA and CDR2 is FQGNSA.